The present TCR beta chain was sequenced within a study of cytomegalovirus exposure and HLA in healthy donors. Findings and caveats of the study: Among the most significant clusters, several appeared linked to common viral pathogens in a later analysis. A later analysis found most CMV-associated TCR beta chains apparently HLA-restricted.

Comments on this clone: What it binds is not known.

Vbeta (60) and Jbeta (13) primers were used in the PCR. The method was immunoSEQ multiplex PCR; TCRdb's version includes in-frame clones alone and lacks a portion of them. The sample yields about 200,000 clones, 65% to 85% seen once. The sequenced sample was PBMCs. The sequence was collected from a man under 40 in good health and CMV-seronegative.

The CDR3 nucleotides are TGCGCCAGCAGCTTGGGGGGGGGCCCCCTACTAGAGCAGTACTTC. Amino acid sequence: CASSLGGGPLLEQYF. This chain links TRBV5-1 with TRBJ2-7, with D possibly matching TRBD2 (7 bases). This CDR3 has 15 residues. Germline V gene data show CDR1 as SGHRS and CDR2 as YFSETQ. V lost 0 bases to trimming and J lost 7 bases, with 17 bases between them.